This entry lists 15 T cell receptor beta chains sequenced from one sample in a study of T cell repertoires in cytomegalovirus infection. What these receptors recognize is not known. TCRdb re-analysed the reads in MiXCR, keeping a single row per CDR3 protein. Of fewer than 1,000,000 distinct CDR3 sequences in the sample, roughly 30% were seen once. Source: cultured CD8+ T cells from PBMCs, taken from culture after CMV antigen stimulation. The receptor set was obtained from a human donor in good health (CMV status not recorded). Some clones in this sample may be carry-over from other donors' samples.

The rearrangement uses TRBV11-2 and TRBJ2-6; tentatively, D is TRBD1 (6 bases). Germline V gene lookup returns CDR1 SGHAT and CDR2 FQNNGV. V shed 5 bases and J shed 0 bases, with 20 bases lying between them. This CDR3 region has 19 residues. CDR3 amino acids: CASSDRRTDQSSGANVLTF. DNA for the CDR3: TGTGCCAGCAGCGACCGCCGGACAGATCAAAGCTCTGGGGCCAACGTCCTGACTTTC.

This clonotype has ten or more counts. The CDR3 region is CASSHRQRMNTEAFF. The CDR3 DNA sequence: TGCGCCAGCAGCCACCGACAGAGAATGAACACTGAAGCTTTCTTT. This chain uses TRBV4-3 with TRBJ1-1; D possibly corresponds to TRBD1 (5 bases). CDR3 size: 15 residues. CDR1 and CDR2 from the germline V gene are LGHNA and YSLEER. V was pared by 3 bases and J by 0 bases, with 11 bases between.

This clonotype was detected a few times. Lacking the conserved final phenylalanine or tryptophan, this CDR3 likely reflects a read error. It is unclear where the CDR3 begins or ends on the DNA, so no DNA is shown, and the CDR3 is as TCRdb lists it. The chain links TRBV24-1 to TRBJ1-2; the table's D call, TRBD1, was not checked against the DNA. Germline lookup yields CDR1 KGHDR and CDR2 SFDVKD. The CDR3 is 11 residues long, ends included. The CDR3 loop reads CATAAAGAEVI.

In its sample, this clonotype was seen a few times. The V gene is TRBV6-5, the J gene TRBJ1-1, with D perhaps TRBD1 (5 bases). V was pared by 6 bases and J by 5 bases, with 13 bases between. The CDR3 is 13 residues long. CDR1 MNHEY and CDR2 SVGAGI come from the germline V gene. CDR3 in DNA: TGTGCCAGCAGCACGCGGGGGGGGACTGAAGCTTTCTTT. Protein product: CASSTRGGTEAFF.

There are a few counts of this clonotype. This chain uses TRBV12-3 or TRBV12-4 with TRBJ2-7; 8 nucleotides align to TRBD2. The CDR3 has 13 residues. The junction had 6 bases not matched to a gene; V was cut back by 4 bases and J by 7 bases. The CDR3 DNA reads as TGTGCCAGCAGTTCGGATAGCGGGGTTGAGCAGTACTTC. Protein: CASSSDSGVEQYF.

This sequence joins TRBV9 and TRBJ2-5; TRBD1 matches at 7 bases. Germline trimming cut 4 bases from V and 4 bases from J; bases unmatched to any gene: 7. The CDR3 extends over 14 amino acids. Germline CDR1 reads SGDLS; CDR2 reads YYNGEE. The CDR3: CASSPNDRAETQYF. Written as DNA, the CDR3 is TGTGCCAGCAGCCCGAACGACAGGGCAGAGACCCAGTACTTC.

This clonotype turned up a few times. The rearrangement links TRBV4-1 to TRBJ1-4, with 8 nucleotides matching TRBD1. The CDR3 is 15 residues long. Germline CDR1 and CDR2: MGHRA and YSYEKL. V lost 4 bases and J lost 8; bases outside the gene matches: 9. CDR3 in amino acids: CASSRATGEKEKLFF. CDR3 coding DNA: TGCGCCAGCAGCCGAGCGACAGGGGAAAAGGAAAAACTGTTTTTT.

The chain has TRBV14 and TRBJ2-1; no firm D call. V was shortened by 3 bases and J by 3 bases, with 6 bases between the two germline ends. CDR3 length equals 13 residues. Germline loops: CDR1 SGHDN, CDR2 FVKESK. CDR3 protein: CASSHLIYNEQFF. The CDR3 nucleotides are TGTGCCAGCAGCCACCTTATCTACAATGAGCAGTTCTTC.

V is TRBV20-1 and J is TRBJ2-3; 9 bases map to TRBD2. Trimming removed 5 bases from V and 4 bases from J; junction bases left unmatched: 4. Germline V gives CDR1 DFQATT, CDR2 SNEGSKA (reference sequence). The CDR3 is 13 amino acids. The CDR3 sequence is CSAAGGPADTQYF. CDR3 nucleotide sequence: TGCAGTGCTGCGGGGGGGCCCGCAGATACGCAGTATTTT.

The genes are TRBV5-5 and TRBJ2-1; 7 bases line up with TRBD2. The germline V gene encodes CDR1 SGHKS and CDR2 YYEKEE (reference sequence). Trimming took 4 bases from V and 5 from J; bases not matched to a gene: 6. This CDR3 is built from 14 residues. The CDR3 is CASSPLGGNNEQFF. The CDR3 DNA reads TGTGCCAGCAGCCCTCTCGGGGGGAACAATGAGCAGTTCTTC.

The chain recombines TRBV27 with TRBJ2-1; 7 bases fit TRBD2. This CDR3 contains 16 residues. Germline trimming cut 3 bases from V and 3 bases from J; bases unmatched to any gene: 8. Per germline, CDR1 MNHEY and CDR2 SMNVEV (reference sequence). This chain's CDR3 is CASSFLAGDGYNEQFF. The DNA of the CDR3 is TGTGCCAGCAGTTTTCTGGCGGGGGATGGCTACAATGAGCAGTTCTTC.

V usage is TRBV5-1 and J usage is TRBJ1-1; D not resolved. V was clipped by 2 bases and J by 5 bases, with 10 bases between them. The germline gives CDR1 SGHRS, CDR2 YFSETQ. This CDR3 spans 13 amino acids. CDR3 sequence: CASSFSTGTEAFF. Here the CDR3 DNA reads TGCGCCAGCAGCTTCTCGACGGGGACTGAAGCTTTCTTT.

The chain recombines TRBV19 with TRBJ2-5; 7 bases agree with TRBD1. This CDR3 region has 14 residues. Trimming took 5 bases from V and 2 from J; bases not matched to a gene: 5. Germline loops: CDR1 LNHDA, CDR2 SQIVND (reference sequence). The CDR3 DNA reads TGTGCCAGTAGTCAGAAGGGACAGCAAGAGACCCAGTACTTC. It codes for CASSQKGQQETQYF. The complete variable domain, with remaining parts taken from reference TRBV19 and TRBJ2-5, reads DGGITQSPKYLFRKEGQNVTLSCEQNLNHDAMYWYRQDPGQGLRLIYYSQIVNDFQKGDIAEGYSVSREKKESFPLTVTSAQKNPTAFYLCASSQKGQQETQYFGPGTRLLVL.

The V and J genes are TRBV28 and TRBJ2-1; D ambiguous. V lost 2 bases to trimming and J lost 6 bases, with 11 bases between them. Germline V gives CDR1 MDHEN, CDR2 SYDVKM. The CDR3 has 14 residues. The CDR3 spells CASSLVDGLNEQFF. The DNA for the CDR3 is TGTGCCAGCAGTTTAGTTGACGGCCTCAATGAGCAGTTCTTC.

This clonotype was observed at least ten times. The J gene is TRBJ2-2, the V gene TRBV7-2; D perhaps matches TRBD2 (6 bases). The CDR3 loop spans 16 amino acids. In germline, CDR1 is SGHTA, CDR2 FQGNSA. V was shortened by 1 base and J by 4 bases, with 13 bases between the two germline ends. The CDR3 DNA follows: TGTGCCAGCAGCTTAGACGAGCGGGCTACCACCGGGGAGCTGTTTTTT. Protein product: CASSLDERATTGELFF.